This T cell receptor beta chain stems from a study of blood T cell repertoires in COVID-19 (dated by TCRdb to about 2020). For the study in its entirety: Samples covering the acute and convalescent phases of COVID-19 were provided by collaborators in the United States, Italy and Spain. The samples were drawn from the first 160 participants of the ongoing ImmuneRACE study and from roughly 1,300 subjects provided by 6 global collaborators. The sample metadata nearly always contained a de-identified subject ID, COVID-19 status, age in years and sex. Deeply sampled blood TCRbeta repertoires from subjects exposed to, actively infected with, or recovered from COVID-19 were included in the dataset. Where HLA class I and class II types were available, the types were taken from metadata supplied by the sample provider, not from assay-based typing. The repertoires were made available in a free public database intended to serve as a resource for research on the immune response to SARS-CoV-2. The material from the prospective study consisted of cDNA or gDNA derived from T cells, B-cell-depleted T cells, or PBMCs.

Paper-wide results and their limitations: Clinical and demographic metadata were provided uncurated, with the amount varying by source and participant.

Turning to this clone: Its cognate antigen has yet to be identified. No per-base quality is available; no much larger clone lies one base away. The sample holds other DNA sequences that translate to the same CDR3.

The germline V gene specifies SGHRS as CDR1 and YFSETQ as CDR2. V is pruned by 0 bases and J by 5 bases, leaving 4 bases of the junction without a gene match. From the cysteine through the phenylalanine, the CDR3 covers 14 amino acids. Solely the CDR3 DNA is kept, with 42 bases framed from the first base. TCRbeta CDR3 regions were amplified from genomic DNA using the immunoSEQ Assay, a bias-controlled multiplex PCR. The source study handled its data this way. Nucleated cell counts per sample were estimated from amplification of reference gene primers within the assay. To quantify the absolute abundance of each unique TCRbeta CDR3 rearrangement, sequence reads were collapsed and filtered. Productive Simpson clonality was computed per sample as the square root of Simpson's diversity index over productive rearrangements. TCRdb stores this immuneACCESS table with in-frame sequences only. Part of the clones is absent; in the studies checked, under half of the shortfall reflects unresolved V genes, and no reason is known for the rest. That table is the source of V, J and clone size, and D and trimming were worked out from the DNA. The sample table holds 350,000 to 400,000 clones, of which about 90% were seen once. 2.5% to 3% of the sample belongs to the ten largest clones.

Enrolling through a virtual design, the prospective study's participants ranged in age from roughly 18 to 89 years and lived across roughly 23 United States geographic areas. In the prospective study, cohorts were assigned on the basis of participant-reported clinical history obtained from a screening survey and a study questionnaire. ImmuneRACE Cohort 3 recovered participants were defined by two consecutive negative NP/OP PCR tests, healthcare professional clearance, or symptom resolution. In the prospective study, whole blood, serum and a nasopharyngeal or oropharyngeal swab were collected from each participant by mobile phlebotomists. Prospective study participants could optionally give additional blood draws and questionnaires over an approximately 2-month period. Before DNA extraction, blood samples from the prospective study were shipped at room temperature or frozen.

Sequencing was done on a sample of PBMCs or T cells enriched from blood (not recorded which). The source of this sequence is a woman aged 30 to 39 who had recovered from COVID-19. The receptor chain draws on TRBV5-1 and TRBJ2-7; 8 bases in the middle match TRBD1. The bases are TGCGCCAGCAGCTTGGCGACAGGGGACAACGAGCAGTACTTC. This codes for CASSLATGDNEQYF.